A single T cell receptor beta chain is shown here with its context. Per the study methods: Reference gene primer amplification yielded estimated nucleated cell counts. Some clones are missing from TCRdb's copy, which holds only in-frame ones; the method was immunoSEQ multiplex PCR. Clonal size and the V and J genes are those of that table, whereas D and trimming came from the DNA. The sample has over 90,000 clones; 70% to 90% are singletons. Per the germline V gene, CDR1 is LGHNA and CDR2 is YSLEER. V was cut by 0 bases and J by 4 bases, with 9 bases left in between. The CDR3 loop spans 14 amino acids. The sample is drawn from a study of blood T cell repertoires in COVID-19. Background on the study: Acute-phase and convalescent COVID-19 samples originated in the United States, Italy and Spain.

V is TRBV4-3 and J is TRBJ1-2, with D maybe TRBD1 (5 bases). The clonotype originates from a man between 50 and 59 years old with active or convalescent COVID-19. The sequenced material came from peripheral blood. The CDR3 bases are TGCGCCAGCAGCCAAGATATGGGGCCCTATGGCTACACCTTC. It yields the protein CASSQDMGPYGYTF.